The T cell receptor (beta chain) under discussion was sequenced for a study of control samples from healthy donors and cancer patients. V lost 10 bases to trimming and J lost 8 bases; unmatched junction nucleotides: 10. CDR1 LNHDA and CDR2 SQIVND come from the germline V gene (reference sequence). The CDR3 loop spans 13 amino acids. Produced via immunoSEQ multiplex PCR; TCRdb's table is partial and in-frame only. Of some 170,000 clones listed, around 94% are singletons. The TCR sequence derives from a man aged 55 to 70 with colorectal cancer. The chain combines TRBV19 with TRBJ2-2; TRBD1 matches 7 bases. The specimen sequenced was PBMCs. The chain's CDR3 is CATHRGVAGELFF. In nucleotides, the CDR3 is TGTGCCACCCACAGGGGAGTAGCTGGGGAGCTGTTTTTT. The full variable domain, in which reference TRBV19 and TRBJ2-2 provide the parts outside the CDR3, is DGGITQSPKYLFRKEGQNVTLSCEQNLNHDAMYWYRQDPGQGLRLIYYSQIVNDFQKGDIAEGYSVSREKKESFPLTVTSAQKNPTAFYLCATHRGVAGELFFGEGSRLTVL.